The 31 T cell receptor beta chains given below trace back to one sample, sequenced in a study of cytomegalovirus exposure and HLA in healthy donors. Researchers ran the PCR with 60 Vbeta and 13 Jbeta primers. Generated by immunoSEQ multiplex PCR, the TCRdb table keeps only in-frame clones and is missing some. The profile shows around 100,000 clones, approximately 72% of them singletons. Material: PBMCs. The receptors here all came from a woman aged 40 to 50 in good health and CMV-seropositive.

This chain uses TRBV7-8 with TRBJ2-7; weak D call: TRBD2 (5 bases). The CDR3 sequence is 14 residues long. The germline gives CDR1 SGHVS, CDR2 FQNEAQ. V lost 5 bases and J 2 bases, leaving 13 bases between the germline ends. The CDR3 DNA follows: TGTGCCAGCAGCCCTCGAGAGGGTCCCTACGAGCAGTACTTC. The encoded protein is CASSPREGPYEQYF.

The gene calls are TRBV28 and TRBJ2-3; D is perhaps TRBD2 (6 bases). Trimming took off 4 bases at V and 4 bases at J, with 18 bases between the two ends. Germline V gene data show CDR1 as MDHEN and CDR2 as SYDVKM. The CDR3 is 16 amino acids. The CDR3 DNA sequence: TGTGCCAGCAGTTCGGCGGGAACCCCTCGCGCAGATACGCAGTATTTT. The encoded protein is CASSSAGTPRADTQYF.

The table lists this clone with a count of one. The chain carries TRBV30 and TRBJ2-1; the match to TRBD2 covers 8 bases. CDR3 length equals 15 residues. V gave up 7 bases and J gave up 0 bases; unmatched junction bases: 8. In germline, CDR1 is GTSNPN, CDR2 SVGIG (reference sequence). CDR3: CAYTGLVSSYNEQFF. Here the CDR3 DNA reads TGTGCCTACACGGGACTAGTGAGCTCCTACAATGAGCAGTTCTTC.

This clone turned up a few times. The chain uses TRBV25-1 and TRBJ2-5; 8 nucleotides match TRBD1. The trim removed 8 bases at V and 6 bases at J, leaving 5 bases unmatched. Germline V gene sequence: CDR1 MGHDK, CDR2 SYGVNS. The CDR3 is 12 residues long. CDR3 amino acids: CASGDRLKTQYF. In DNA, the CDR3 is TGTGCCAGCGGGGACAGGTTAAAGACCCAGTACTTC.

The chain has TRBV5-1 and TRBJ2-7; 9 positions match TRBD2. Germline V CDR1 and CDR2: SGHRS, YFSETQ. V dropped 1 base and J dropped 7; count of bases not matched to a gene: 9. The CDR3 spans 15 residues. CDR3 DNA: TGCGCCAGCAGCTTGTTGTGGCGGGAGGGCGGAGAGCAGTACTTC. Protein product: CASSLLWREGGEQYF.

This chain joins TRBV6-5 and TRBJ1-1, with 7 bases aligning to TRBD1. V lost 0 bases and J lost 4; bases outside the gene matches: 5. The CDR3 runs to 15 residues. Per the germline V gene, CDR1 is MNHEY and CDR2 is SVGAGI. CDR3 coding DNA: TGTGCCAGCAGTTACTCTTTCGAGGGGGCCACTGAAGCTTTCTTT. As protein: CASSYSFEGATEAFF.

The chain couples TRBV4-1 to TRBJ2-1; 14 nucleotides match TRBD2. The junction had 3 bases not matched to a gene; V was cut back by 1 base and J by 7 bases. The CDR3 consists of 16 residues. Germline V gene data show CDR1 as MGHRA and CDR2 as YSYEKL. This CDR3 reads CASSQARTSGRNEQFF. CDR3 DNA: TGCGCCAGCAGCCAAGCCCGGACTAGCGGGAGGAATGAGCAGTTCTTC.

V and J are TRBV2 and TRBJ1-2; D might be TRBD1 (5 bases). The germline V gene encodes CDR1 SNHLY and CDR2 FYNNEI. The CDR3 covers 12 residues. Deletions cut 3 bases from V and 12 bases from J, with 14 bases between. CDR3 in amino acids: CASSDLGGINTF. CDR3 coding DNA: TGTGCCAGCAGTGATCTGGGGGGGATCAACACCTTC.

This chain joins TRBV6-6 and TRBJ2-7, with TRBD1 as a possible D gene (5 bases). This CDR3 region has 11 residues. Germline values: CDR1 MNHNY, CDR2 SVGAGI (reference sequence). V lost 5 bases and J 3 bases, leaving 5 bases between the germline ends. The CDR3 loop is CASSRGYEQYF. In DNA, the CDR3 is TGTGCCAGCAGTAGGGGCTACGAGCAGTACTTC.

The chain employs TRBV5-1 and TRBJ2-2; 7 nucleotides align to TRBD2. J lost 6 bases, V lost 0 bases, and 5 bases had no gene match. The CDR3 has 15 residues. CDR1 and CDR2 from the germline V gene are SGHRS and YFSETQ. As DNA, the CDR3 is TGCGCCAGCAGCTTGGCCCGGACTAGTTCCGGGGAGCTGTTTTTT. As protein: CASSLARTSSGELFF.

This sequence joins TRBV6-4 and TRBJ1-1; TRBD1 aligns across 7 bases. J lost 5 bases, V lost 7 bases, and 4 bases had no gene match. Germline lookup yields CDR1 MRHNA and CDR2 SNTAGT. The CDR3 totals 12 residues. Written as DNA, the CDR3 is TGTGCCAGCAAGGGGGCTGGGACTGAAGCTTTCTTT. This translates into CASKGAGTEAFF.

The chain combines TRBV10-3 with TRBJ2-7, with D perhaps matching TRBD1 (5 bases). This CDR3 comprises 15 residues. The ends were cut back, 3 bases at V and 2 bases at J, with 14 bases in the middle. CDR1 ENHRY and CDR2 SYGVKD come from the germline V gene. CDR3 bases: TGTGCCATCAGTGAAAACCCAGGGCCCCCCTACGAGCAGTACTTC. This translates into CAISENPGPPYEQYF.

On this clone: The germline gene is not matched at one end of the junction; a read error may be the cause. The CDR3: CASSLAVGSNNEQFF. The DNA of the CDR3 is TGTGCTAGCAGCTTAGCGGTCGGGAGCAACAATGAGCAGTTCTTC. The chain recombines TRBV7-7 with TRBJ2-1; D perhaps matches TRBD2 (6 bases). This CDR3 is 15 amino acids long. Germline-derived CDR1 and CDR2 are SSHAT and FNYEAQ (reference sequence). Variable domain in full (rest from reference TRBV7-7 and TRBJ2-1): GAGVSQSPRYKVTKRGQDVTLRCDPISSHATLYWYQQALGQGPEFLTYFNYEAQPDKSGLPSDRFSAERPEGSISTLTIQRTEQRDSAMYRCASSLAVGSNNEQFFGPGTRLTVL.

The chain uses TRBV4-1 and TRBJ1-2; 9 nucleotides align to TRBD1. The CDR3 contains 17 residues. After removal of 1 base from V and 8 bases from J, the junction contained 14 bases not matched to a gene. Germline V CDR1 and CDR2: MGHRA, YSYEKL. CDR3 in amino acids: CASSQATRTGDLRGYTF. CDR3 in DNA: TGCGCCAGCAGCCAAGCTACAAGGACAGGGGACTTGCGGGGCTACACCTTC.

The count of this clone is one. The chain carries TRBV5-4 and TRBJ2-7; unclear D gene. CDR1 SGHNT and CDR2 YYREEE come from the germline V gene (reference sequence). V lost 3 bases and J lost 3, with 4 bases in between. The length of the CDR3 is 11 residues. The CDR3 loop reads CASSSDYEQYF. The DNA of the CDR3 is TGTGCCAGCAGCTCAGACTACGAGCAGTACTTC.

The chain joins TRBV10-3 to TRBJ2-1; 10 bases are a match to TRBD1. CDR1 and CDR2 from the germline V gene are ENHRY and SYGVKD. V shed 6 bases, J shed 2 bases, and the junction held 4 bases outside the gene matches. The CDR3 loop spans 15 amino acids. CDR3 in DNA: TGTGCCATCAGCGACAGGGGGCGGACCTACAATGAGCAGTTCTTC. Its translation is CAISDRGRTYNEQFF.

This chain links TRBV19 with TRBJ2-1, with 11 bases lining up with TRBD2. Germline assignment: CDR1 LNHDA and CDR2 SQIVND (reference sequence). The CDR3 sequence is 14 residues long. V lost 3 bases, J lost 15 bases, and 10 bases stayed unmatched. The DNA of the CDR3 is TGTGCCAGTAGTATCCCGGCGACTAGCGGGAAACGGTTCTTC. Amino acids: CASSIPATSGKRFF.

This rearrangement joins TRBV7-2 to TRBJ2-5; 15 bases are a match to TRBD2. This CDR3 region has 18 residues. Germline CDR1 SGHTA, CDR2 FQGNSA. The ends lost 4 bases at V and 4 bases at J; junction bases unmatched: 10. Here the CDR3 DNA reads TGTGCCAGCAGCTACGGGACTAGCGGGAGGCGGGTTGGAGAGACCCAGTACTTC. It specifies CASSYGTSGRRVGETQYF.

This clone turned up a few times. The chain employs TRBV27 and TRBJ2-1, with a weak D call TRBD2 (5 bases). The V end was cut by 3 bases, the J end by 2 bases, with 8 bases between. Germline assignment: CDR1 MNHEY and CDR2 SMNVEV (reference sequence). This CDR3 contains 14 residues. The CDR3 DNA follows: TGTGCCAGCAGTTTTGGCGGGCCCTACAATGAGCAGTTCTTC. This sequence encodes CASSFGGPYNEQFF.

The rearrangement joins TRBV11-2 to TRBJ2-3, with 11 positions matching TRBD2. V trimming: 5 bases; J trimming: 2 bases; junction bases outside the gene matches: 6. This CDR3 has 16 amino acids. Germline V gene data show CDR1 as SGHAT and CDR2 as FQNNGV. DNA of the CDR3: TGTGCCAGCAGCATTCTACTAGCGGGGGTCACAGATACGCAGTATTTT. The encoded protein is CASSILLAGVTDTQYF.

The V call is TRBV19, the J call TRBJ1-5, with D tentatively TRBD1 (6 bases). The CDR3 totals 12 residues. V was cut by 5 bases and J by 7 bases, with 9 bases left in between. Looked up from germline, CDR1 is LNHDA and CDR2 is SQIVND (reference sequence). The DNA of the CDR3 is TGTGCCAGTAGTGTGACAGGACAGCCCCAGCATTTT. Protein sequence: CASSVTGQPQHF.

The V and J genes are TRBV4-1 and TRBJ2-2, with unresolved D. V gave up 4 bases and J gave up 4 bases, with 10 bases separating them. Germline loops: CDR1 MGHRA, CDR2 YSYEKL. This CDR3 region has 14 residues. CDR3 bases: TGCGCCAGCAGCCGGGCCTTAGGCACCGGGGAGCTGTTTTTT. Residues: CASSRALGTGELFF.

This clone was seen only once. The chain recombines TRBV19 with TRBJ1-5; D remains unclear. The germline V and J ends were trimmed by 7 bases and 4 bases, with 11 bases remaining between them. The germline V gene encodes CDR1 LNHDA and CDR2 SQIVND (reference sequence). This CDR3 has 13 amino acids. CDR3 region: CASTYAVNQPQHF. Here the CDR3 DNA reads TGTGCCAGTACTTATGCGGTTAATCAGCCCCAGCATTTT.

This chain uses TRBV4-1 with TRBJ2-5; 12 bases fit TRBD2. Per the germline V gene, CDR1 is MGHRA and CDR2 is YSYEKL. The CDR3 runs 18 residues. With V trimmed by 0 bases and J by 5 bases, 10 bases remained unmatched. The CDR3 reads CASSQDFHGLAGRETQYF. In nucleotides, the CDR3 is TGCGCCAGCAGCCAAGATTTCCACGGACTAGCGGGACGGGAGACCCAGTACTTC.

This rearrangement joins TRBV21-1 to TRBJ2-1; the DNA was not compared with TRBD2, the D call given in the table. TRBV21-1 is a known pseudogene. There are 18 residues in the CDR3. In DNA, the CDR3 is TGTGCCAGCAGCAGCCGGTTTCTAACTATTCCACCCTACAATGAGCAGTTCTTC. It yields the protein CASSSRFLTIPPYNEQFF.

This rearrangement joins TRBV6-5 to TRBJ2-7; TRBD2 matches 7 bases. In germline, CDR1 is MNHEY, CDR2 SVGAGI. Unmatched junction bases numbered 4, after V lost 0 bases and J lost 2 bases. The CDR3 loop spans 15 amino acids. The CDR3 sequence is CASSYSGGEPYEQYF. The CDR3 nucleotides are TGTGCCAGCAGTTACTCGGGAGGGGAACCCTACGAGCAGTACTTC.

The chain is built from TRBV29-1 and TRBJ2-4; 10 nucleotides agree with TRBD1. Germline-derived CDR1 and CDR2 are SQVTM and ANQGSEA. J was trimmed by 8 bases and V by 4 bases; bases with no gene match: 2. The CDR3 runs 12 residues. CDR3 sequence: CSVGTGGDIQYF. CDR3 DNA sequence: TGCAGCGTTGGGACAGGGGGAGACATTCAGTACTTC.

The chain has TRBV7-9 and TRBJ2-7; the D is unclear. This CDR3 has 13 amino acids. Trimming shortened V by 1 base and J by 4 bases, and 8 bases separated the two germline ends. Per the germline V gene, CDR1 is SEHNR and CDR2 is FQNEAQ (reference sequence). CDR3 DNA sequence: TGTGCCAGCAGCTTAGTAGCCAGATACGAGCAGTACTTC. The encoded protein is CASSLVARYEQYF.

The chain recombines TRBV4-1 with TRBJ1-2; possible D gene TRBD1, 6 bases. V gave up 1 base and J gave up 4 bases, with 16 bases separating them. The germline gives CDR1 MGHRA, CDR2 YSYEKL. This CDR3 is built from 16 residues. CDR3 sequence (DNA): TGCGCCAGCAGCCAAGGACGGGGGGCCTATTCCTATGGCTACACCTTC. Encoded protein: CASSQGRGAYSYGYTF.

This clone has a count of ten or more. The chain joins TRBV2 to TRBJ2-6; the D gene is possibly TRBD2 (6 bases). The germline gives CDR1 SNHLY, CDR2 FYNNEI. The V and J ends lost 6 bases and 2 bases respectively, with 11 bases between them. The CDR3 is made up of 15 amino acids. In nucleotides, the CDR3 is TGTGCCAGCAGGACCGGGACTGCTGGGGCCAACGTCCTGACTTTC. Protein sequence: CASRTGTAGANVLTF.

The rearrangement uses TRBV27 and TRBJ2-1; tentatively, D is TRBD2 (6 bases). Per the germline V gene, CDR1 is MNHEY and CDR2 is SMNVEV (reference sequence). The ends were cut back, 2 bases at V and 4 bases at J, with 18 bases in the middle. This CDR3 contains 17 residues. CDR3 bases: TGTGCCAGCAGTTTAAGTCCGGCTAGCGCTGCTTACAATGAGCAGTTCTTC. Its protein is CASSLSPASAAYNEQFF.